The 26 T cell receptor beta chains given below trace back to one sample, sequenced in a study of T cells in localized non-small cell lung cancer. Generated by immunoSEQ multiplex PCR, the TCRdb table keeps only in-frame clones and is missing some. Of over 1,500 clones in the sample, 20% are singletons; the top ten hold roughly 12%. Sequencing was performed on lung tumor tissue, taken before any cancer treatment. The receptors originated from a female donor aged 60 or older with stage II lung adenocarcinoma.

The rearrangement uses TRBV19 and TRBJ1-1; D gene uncertain. V was clipped by 1 base and J by 2 bases, with 11 bases between them. This CDR3 spans 15 amino acids. Germline CDR1 LNHDA, CDR2 SQIVND (reference sequence). The CDR3 sequence is CASSIGPALNTEAFF. Here the CDR3 DNA reads TGTGCCAGTAGTATAGGTCCAGCTTTAAACACTGAAGCTTTCTTT.

Relative to its sample, this clone is large. The chain couples TRBV11-3 to TRBJ2-2; TRBD1 matches at 7 bases. Germline assignment: CDR1 SGHNT and CDR2 YENEEA. This CDR3 comprises 14 residues. V was clipped by 7 bases and J by 6 bases; unmatched bases: 8. The CDR3 spells CASTWDSRAGELFF. In DNA form, the CDR3 reads TGTGCCAGCACTTGGGACAGTCGGGCCGGGGAGCTGTTTTTT.

The sample holds a few counts of this clone. The rearrangement uses TRBV6-8 and TRBJ1-2, with 8 bases matching TRBD1. In germline, CDR1 is MNHGY, CDR2 SAAAGT. With 5 bases clipped from V and 3 bases from J, the junction kept 11 bases outside the gene matches. The CDR3 is made up of 16 amino acids. The chain's CDR3 is CASSPVTGTGDYGYTF. Here the CDR3 DNA reads TGTGCCAGCAGTCCAGTTACCGGGACAGGTGACTATGGCTACACCTTC.

By sample fraction, this clone is medium-sized. The rearrangement joins TRBV6-8 to TRBJ2-1; 12 nucleotides align to TRBD2. The CDR3 length is 15 residues. The germline V gene has CDR1 MNHGY and CDR2 SAAAGT. V lost 5 bases and J lost 6; bases outside the gene matches: 5. The CDR3 is CASSLAGGPSNEQFF. CDR3 nucleotides: TGTGCCAGCAGTCTAGCGGGAGGGCCCTCCAATGAGCAGTTCTTC.

This chain joins TRBV9 and TRBJ2-5; TRBD1 matches 12 bases. The junction had 8 bases not matched to a gene; V was cut back by 3 bases and J by 5 bases. Germline CDR1 reads SGDLS; CDR2 reads YYNGEE. This CDR3 has 16 amino acids. The CDR3 is CASSGAGDRGHETQYF. CDR3 coding DNA: TGTGCCAGCAGCGGCGCCGGGGACAGGGGGCACGAGACCCAGTACTTC.

The rearrangement joins TRBV28 to TRBJ2-4; D unresolved. CDR3 size: 21 residues. Germline V gene lookup returns CDR1 MDHEN and CDR2 SYDVKM. Trimming shortened V by 1 base and J by 3 bases, and 28 bases separated the two germline ends. The CDR3 is CASSLFWTPSVRDYGKNIQYF. The CDR3 DNA is TGTGCCAGCAGTTTATTCTGGACCCCTTCAGTTCGTGATTACGGCAAAAACATTCAGTACTTC.

In its sample, this clone is medium-sized. The chain is built from TRBV11-3 and TRBJ2-3; the match to TRBD2 covers 9 bases. Per germline, CDR1 SGHNT and CDR2 YENEEA. There are 15 residues in the CDR3. V gave up 5 bases and J gave up 4 bases; unmatched junction bases: 7. This CDR3 is CASSAGTSYSDTQYF. For the CDR3, the DNA is TGTGCCAGCAGCGCCGGGACTAGCTATTCAGATACGCAGTATTTT.

This clone was observed a handful of times. V gene TRBV11-3 combines with J gene TRBJ2-3; D is perhaps TRBD2 (5 bases). The CDR3 consists of 14 residues. Trimming cost V 5 bases and J 5 bases, with 14 bases left between them. Germline assignment: CDR1 SGHNT and CDR2 YENEEA. This chain's CDR3 is CASSLVGSGDTQYF. In DNA, the CDR3 is TGTGCCAGCAGCCTTGTAGGGAGCGGAGATACGCAGTATTTT.

The rearrangement joins TRBV6-8 to TRBJ2-3; possible D gene TRBD1, 6 bases. Germline V CDR1 and CDR2: MNHGY, SAAAGT. The CDR3 sequence is 14 residues long. Trimming stripped 6 bases from V and 2 bases from J, with 12 bases between. The CDR3 DNA reads as TGTGCCAGCAGAAGGACAGCCTCCACAGATACGCAGTATTTT. It is translated as CASRRTASTDTQYF.

This chain joins TRBV30 and TRBJ1-1; D unresolved. The CDR3 is made up of 12 amino acids. Trimming took off 1 base at V and 1 base at J, with 4 bases between the two ends. The germline V gene has CDR1 GTSNPN and CDR2 SVGIG (reference sequence). The CDR3 loop reads CAWSGWNTEAFF. The DNA for the CDR3 is TGTGCCTGGAGTGGATGGAACACTGAAGCTTTCTTT.

The DNA for the CDR3 is TGTGCCAGCGTCCTCAGGGGGCGGGGTGATGAAGCTTTCTTT. Its translation: CASVLRGRGDEAFF. V usage is TRBV12-5 and J usage is TRBJ1-1, with 8 bases lining up with TRBD1. The CDR3 loop spans 14 amino acids. CDR1 is LGHNT and CDR2 is FRNRAP in the germline V gene.

V and J are TRBV28 and TRBJ1-3; D gene ambiguous. V was shortened by 6 bases and J by 6 bases, with 9 bases between the two germline ends. The CDR3 totals 12 residues. Per germline, CDR1 MDHEN and CDR2 SYDVKM. The DNA for the CDR3 is TGTGCCAGCAGCACCCATTCAAACACCATATATTTT. It yields the protein CASSTHSNTIYF.

This clone has only a few counts. The rearrangement uses TRBV6-8 and TRBJ1-2, with a weak D call TRBD1 (6 bases). V was shortened by 0 bases and J by 4 bases, with 18 bases between the two germline ends. The CDR3 is made up of 17 amino acids. The germline V gene has CDR1 MNHGY and CDR2 SAAAGT. CDR3 in DNA: TGTGCCAGCAGTTACTCAAAAACAGGGAATGAGGCCTATGGCTACACCTTC. This codes for CASSYSKTGNEAYGYTF.

This clone was counted between two and nine times. The chain is built from TRBV6-8 and TRBJ2-1; D uncertain. With 3 bases removed from V and 4 bases from J, the gap between germline ends came to 13 bases. The CDR3 is 15 residues long. Germline V gives CDR1 MNHGY, CDR2 SAAAGT. The CDR3 loop is CASSYFPGRYNEQFF. Here the CDR3 DNA reads TGTGCCAGCAGTTATTTCCCAGGACGATACAATGAGCAGTTCTTC.

This clone is medium-sized by share. The rearrangement links TRBV6-8 to TRBJ1-2; the D gene is possibly TRBD1 (6 bases). The CDR3 contains 13 residues. Germline assignment: CDR1 MNHGY and CDR2 SAAAGT. V was shortened by 6 bases and J by 2 bases, with 10 bases between the two germline ends. CDR3: CASRMGGNYGYTF. DNA for the CDR3: TGTGCCAGCAGGATGGGGGGCAACTATGGCTACACCTTC.

This clone was counted between two and nine times. V is TRBV15 and J is TRBJ2-7, with 7 bases that match TRBD1. This CDR3 has 16 amino acids. V lost 3 bases to trimming and J lost 1 base; unmatched junction nucleotides: 9. Germline-derived CDR1 and CDR2 are LNHNV and YYDKDF (reference sequence). The CDR3 DNA reads as TGTGCCACCAGCAGGGGCCGGGACAGCAGTTCCTACGAGCAGTACTTC. Translating gives CATSRGRDSSSYEQYF.

As regards this clone: An end of the junction differs from the germline gene, which may be a read error. V is TRBV19 and J is TRBJ1-6, with 8 bases that match TRBD1. Germline assignment: CDR1 LNHDA and CDR2 SQIVND (reference sequence). This CDR3 contains 15 residues. CDR3 nucleotides: TGTGCCAGTGGTATAGGACAGGGATATAATTCACCCCTCCACTTT. It encodes CASGIGQGYNSPLHF.

This clone occurred a few times. Here the CDR3 reads CASRDGQGRTEAFF. The DNA of the CDR3 is TGTGCCAGCAGAGATGGACAGGGACGGACTGAAGCTTTCTTT. The chain combines TRBV6-8 with TRBJ1-1; 8 bases match TRBD1. Germline V CDR1 and CDR2: MNHGY, SAAAGT. This CDR3 contains 14 residues. The ends lost 6 bases at V and 5 bases at J; junction bases unmatched: 8.

The rearrangement joins TRBV11-3 to TRBJ2-5; 8 bases agree with TRBD1. The trim removed 5 bases at V and 4 bases at J, leaving 6 bases unmatched. Germline V gene sequence: CDR1 SGHNT, CDR2 YENEEA. The CDR3 has 14 amino acids. DNA of the CDR3: TGTGCCAGCAGCCAACAGGGGGTCGGAGAGACCCAGTACTTC. As protein: CASSQQGVGETQYF.

This clone was observed a handful of times. The rearrangement uses TRBV19 and TRBJ1-1; no reliable D call. This CDR3 region has 13 residues. Germline V gene sequence: CDR1 LNHDA, CDR2 SQIVND (reference sequence). Between the trimmed V and J ends, which lost 4 bases and 7 bases, there was a span of 13 bases. CDR3 DNA: TGTGCCAGTAGTACTTCAATATGGGGTGAAGCTTTCTTT. This gives the protein CASSTSIWGEAFF.

This clone turned up a few times. The J gene is TRBJ1-2, the V gene TRBV28; D possibly corresponds to TRBD1 (6 bases). The CDR3 is made up of 14 amino acids. Trimming pared 0 bases from V and 6 bases from J, leaving 11 bases between. The germline V gene encodes CDR1 MDHEN and CDR2 SYDVKM. The CDR3 nucleotides read TGTGCCAGCAGTTTATGGGGGGCGCAGAATGGCTACACCTTC. This translates into CASSLWGAQNGYTF.

The chain uses TRBV18 and TRBJ1-1, with D tentatively TRBD1 (5 bases). Trimming pared 4 bases from V and 3 bases from J, leaving 9 bases between. Looked up from germline, CDR1 is KGHSH and CDR2 is LQKENI. The CDR3 runs 13 residues. Here the CDR3 reads CASSQGRYTEAFF. The CDR3 DNA is TGTGCCAGCTCACAGGGACGGTACACTGAAGCTTTCTTT.

In its sample, this clone ranks as medium-sized. This sequence joins TRBV11-3 and TRBJ2-7, with D possibly matching TRBD2 (5 bases). V was trimmed by 5 bases and J by 5 bases, leaving 19 bases between them. CDR1 SGHNT and CDR2 YENEEA come from the germline V gene. This CDR3 is built from 15 residues. The CDR3 sequence: CASSPHIRENNEQYF. CDR3 in DNA: TGTGCCAGCAGCCCACATATAAGGGAGAACAACGAGCAGTACTTC.

This clone was found a few times. V usage is TRBV9 and J usage is TRBJ2-7; tentative D call: TRBD2 (6 bases). V lost 4 bases and J lost 0, with 17 bases in between. The CDR3 runs 16 residues. Germline V CDR1 and CDR2: SGDLS, YYNGEE. The CDR3 here is CASSPLGRGSSYEQYF. CDR3 coding DNA: TGTGCCAGCAGCCCGCTCGGGCGGGGAAGCTCCTACGAGCAGTACTTC.

The chain joins TRBV5-1 to TRBJ2-3; D is unresolved. The germline V and J ends were trimmed by 0 bases and 2 bases, with 7 bases remaining between them. The length of the CDR3 is 14 residues. The germline V gene has CDR1 SGHRS and CDR2 YFSETQ. CDR3 residues: CASSLGLLTDTQYF. The DNA of the CDR3 is TGCGCCAGCAGCTTGGGACTTCTCACAGATACGCAGTATTTT.

J is TRBJ1-6 and V is TRBV19; D may be TRBD1 (5 bases). Trimming removed 6 bases from V and 9 bases from J, with 12 bases in between. The CDR3 sequence is 13 residues long. Germline loops: CDR1 LNHDA, CDR2 SQIVND (reference sequence). CDR3 sequence reads: CASSRDGSSPLHF. The CDR3 DNA sequence: TGTGCCAGTAGCAGGGACGGGTCTTCACCCCTCCACTTT. Full variable domain (outside the CDR3, taken from reference TRBV19 and TRBJ1-6): DGGITQSPKYLFRKEGQNVTLSCEQNLNHDAMYWYRQDPGQGLRLIYYSQIVNDFQKGDIAEGYSVSREKKESFPLTVTSAQKNPTAFYLCASSRDGSSPLHFGNGTRLTVT.